This T cell receptor beta chain comes out of a study of cytomegalovirus exposure and HLA in healthy donors. This PCR relied on a set of 60 Vbeta primers and 13 Jbeta primers. Sequenced by immunoSEQ multiplex PCR; TCRdb stores in-frame clones only, minus some. The table has 150,000 or so clones, 65% to 75% seen once; the top ten hold approximately 2.8%. Likely unrecorded immune exposures existed in these nominally healthy donors. From germline, CDR1 is SNHLY and CDR2 FYNNEI. The CDR3 runs 13 residues. V was cut by 1 base and J by 5 bases, with 5 bases left in between. The rearrangement links TRBV2 to TRBJ2-2; unclear D gene. This TCR derives from a man younger than 35 in good health and CMV-seronegative. The sample comprised PBMCs. The CDR3 DNA is TGTGCCAGCAGTGAAGAACAGACCGGGGAGCTGTTTTTT. It encodes CASSEEQTGELFF.